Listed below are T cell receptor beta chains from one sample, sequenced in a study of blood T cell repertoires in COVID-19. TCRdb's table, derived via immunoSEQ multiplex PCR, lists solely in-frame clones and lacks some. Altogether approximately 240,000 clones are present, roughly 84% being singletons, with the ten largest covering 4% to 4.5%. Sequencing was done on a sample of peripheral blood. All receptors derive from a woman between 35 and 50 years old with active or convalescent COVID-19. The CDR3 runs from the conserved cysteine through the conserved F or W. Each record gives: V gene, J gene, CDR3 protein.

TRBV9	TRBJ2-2	CASSVLEGAAELFF
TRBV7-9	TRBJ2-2	CASSFAGGWTGELFF
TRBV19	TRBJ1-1	CASSIKGLFDTEAFF
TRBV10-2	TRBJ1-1	CASPQTGIEAFF
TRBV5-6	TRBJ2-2	CASSLGQKNTGELFF
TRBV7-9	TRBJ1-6	CASSSQGSSPLHF
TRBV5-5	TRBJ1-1	CASSLYRGTGGSSTEAFF
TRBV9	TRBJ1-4	CASSVGTGGGEKLFF
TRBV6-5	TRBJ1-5	CASSPGAGGNQPQHF
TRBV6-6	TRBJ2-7	CASSYSDRGSSYEQYF
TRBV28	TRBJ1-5	CASSLGGRANQPQHF
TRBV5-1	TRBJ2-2	CASTGGPNTGELFF
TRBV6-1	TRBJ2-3	CASSEASSGGDTQYF
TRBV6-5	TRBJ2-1	CASNRGLDNEQFF
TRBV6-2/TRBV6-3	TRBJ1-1	CASSGGGQGTEAFF
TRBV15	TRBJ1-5	CATSSRVPNQPQHF
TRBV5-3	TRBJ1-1	CARSYLKDRVFTEAFF
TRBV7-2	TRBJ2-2	CASSSPSGGANTGELFF
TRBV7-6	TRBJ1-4	CASSSDRAEKLFF
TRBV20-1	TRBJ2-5	CSASPLIAGKGETQYF
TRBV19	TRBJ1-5	CASSAGTAPQHF
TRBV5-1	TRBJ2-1	CASSATGELWNEQFF
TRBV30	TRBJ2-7	CAWSTGGRSEQYF
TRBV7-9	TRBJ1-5	CASSWATESSNQPQHF
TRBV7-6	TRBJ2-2	CASSEGLISNTGELFF
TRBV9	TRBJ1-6	CASSATGGTYNSPLHF